This T cell receptor (beta chain) was recorded in a study of T cell responses to AZD1222 COVID-19 vaccine. The analysis combined second doses at about 4 or about 12 weeks. Regarding this clone: Its cognate antigen is unknown.

The study's findings and limits: All repertoire sampling was performed exclusively after the peak T cell response.

TCRdb keeps only in-frame clones here, not all; method: immunoSEQ multiplex PCR. This sample has 83,000 or so clones, with approximately 90% found just once. The origin of this receptor is an adult who received the AZD1222 COVID-19 vaccine. The sequencing here drew on peripheral blood, taken 28 days after the second AZD1222 dose.

The CDR3 protein is CASRTSAGGSYEQYF. Here the CDR3 DNA reads TGTGCCAGTCGTACCTCAGCGGGAGGGTCCTACGAGCAGTACTTC. The chain recombines TRBV19 with TRBJ2-7; 10 bases fit TRBD2. J gave up 1 base and V 8 bases, and 8 bases lay outside the gene matches. Germline assignment: CDR1 LNHDA and CDR2 SQIVND (reference sequence). The CDR3 contains 15 residues.